These T cell receptor beta chains were read from a single sample in a study of beta chain features in type 1 diabetes. Repertoires were generated with immunoSEQ multiplex PCR, while TCRdb's copy carries only in-frame clones and drops some. The data show around 340,000 clones, around a fifth seen once. Sequences were obtained from naive CD4+ T cells from blood. These receptors all come from a woman younger than 35 in good health. Each CDR3 is given with its conserved first and last residue.

J gene	V gene	CDR3 protein
TRBJ2-3	TRBV7-6	CASSSAGTSEDSDTQYF
TRBJ1-6	TRBV19	CASWDSRTYNSPLHF
TRBJ2-1	TRBV27	CATSLGRRGAYNEQFF
TRBJ2-2	TRBV25-1	CASRMTGFDGELFF
TRBJ2-7	TRBV4-2	CASSHRDTTYEQYF
TRBJ2-7	TRBV27	CASSKPTAGKVGEQYF
TRBJ2-5	TRBV14	CASSVGETQYF
TRBJ2-2	TRBV9	CASSVGAGLVGGTGELFF
TRBJ1-3	TRBV5-1	CASRREGTDGNTIYF
TRBJ2-7	TRBV4-2	CASSQDSSGRPYEQYF
TRBJ1-2	TRBV29-1	CSVLRTGDGYTF
TRBJ1-5	TRBV23-1	CASSQSLSYSNQPQHF
TRBJ2-4	TRBV4-2	CASSQLAGGRESIQYF
TRBJ1-4	TRBV2	CASRRQGNEKLFF
TRBJ2-1	TRBV11-2	CASRRVGLVSNEQFF
TRBJ1-4	TRBV25-1	CASSEYWSDEKLFF
TRBJ2-5	TRBV5-1	CASSYRQNQETQYF
TRBJ2-3	TRBV30	CAWSQAGAGGTQYF
TRBJ1-4	TRBV4-2	CASRPLRREGEELFF
TRBJ1-2	TRBV5-6	CASSLAGSVYGYTF
TRBJ2-3	TRBV18	CASSPRISGSSTDTQYF
TRBJ2-1	TRBV19	CASSSGWDEQFF
TRBJ1-1	TRBV20-1	CSVRGTEAFF
TRBJ2-3	TRBV7-2	CASSLALVAGPSTDTQYF
TRBJ1-1	TRBV9	CASSDRGGLSLNTEAFF
TRBJ1-6	TRBV5-1	CASSLGQVNSPLHF
TRBJ2-1	TRBV13	CASSLAGHVVSYNEQFF
TRBJ2-5	TRBV6-5	CASSYSSEETQYF
TRBJ1-2	TRBV6-5	CASADRRNYGYTF
TRBJ2-7	TRBV7-9	CASSSSGATYEQYF
TRBJ1-1	TRBV5-1	CASSLERQNTEAFF